These T cell receptor beta chains were read from a single sample in a study of cytomegalovirus exposure and HLA in healthy donors. TCRdb keeps only in-frame clones here, not all; method: immunoSEQ multiplex PCR. The sample contains 170,000 or so clones, 85% of which appear only once. The specimen was PBMCs. The receptors were sampled from a man aged 18 to 29 in good health and CMV-seropositive. CDR3s include the opening cysteine and the closing phenylalanine or tryptophan. A D gene is named only where the DNA matches it firmly. Clone size, where shown, is once, few, many, or a class for clones that have expanded.

CDR3nt: TGTGCCAGCAGCGTAGGCCTAGCGGGAGGGCCGAACACCGGGGAGCTGTTTTTT
CDR3aa: CASSVGLAGGPNTGELFF
abundance: NA
j_gene: TRBJ2-2
d_gene: TRBD2
v_gene: TRBV9

CDR3nt: TGTGCCTGGAGTGTAAAGGGGCAGGTGGCCCAGCATTTT
CDR3aa: CAWSVKGQVAQHF
abundance: NA
j_gene: TRBJ1-5
d_gene: NA
v_gene: TRBV30

CDR3nt: TGTGCCAGCAGCGGCCGGGACAGCCTCACAGATACGCAGTATTTT
CDR3aa: CASSGRDSLTDTQYF
abundance: NA
j_gene: TRBJ2-3
d_gene: TRBD1
v_gene: TRBV13

CDR3nt: TGTGCCAGCAGTTACTCGCGCGGAGCGAATGAGCAGTTCTTC
CDR3aa: CASSYSRGANEQFF
abundance: NA
j_gene: TRBJ2-1
d_gene: NA
v_gene: TRBV6-6

CDR3nt: TGTGCCAGCAGCCAAGGCGAACTAGCGGGGCGAGAGACCCAGTACTTC
CDR3aa: CASSQGELAGRETQYF
abundance: NA
j_gene: TRBJ2-5
d_gene: TRBD2
v_gene: TRBV14

CDR3nt: TGTGCCAGCAGAGAGCCGGGACAGGGGGGTCGGACTGAAGCTTTCTTT
CDR3aa: CASREPGQGGRTEAFF
abundance: NA
j_gene: TRBJ1-1
d_gene: TRBD1
v_gene: TRBV28

CDR3nt: TGTGCCAGTAGTATCGCCGCCAGCTCCTACGAGCAGTACTTC
CDR3aa: CASSIAASSYEQYF
abundance: NA
j_gene: TRBJ2-7
d_gene: NA
v_gene: TRBV19

CDR3nt: TGTGCCAGCAGCGCCAGGGATGGGCCCCAGCATTTT
CDR3aa: CASSARDGPQHF
abundance: few
j_gene: TRBJ1-5
d_gene: NA
v_gene: TRBV11-3

CDR3nt: TGTGCCTGGAGTAGAAAGGGGCCCCAGCCCCAGCATTTT
CDR3aa: CAWSRKGPQPQHF
abundance: NA
j_gene: TRBJ1-5
d_gene: NA
v_gene: TRBV30

CDR3nt: TGCACCTCGGACAGGGGGCCCGCAGATACGCAGTATTTT
CDR3aa: CTSDRGPADTQYF
abundance: NA
j_gene: TRBJ2-3
d_gene: TRBD1
v_gene: TRBV29-1

CDR3nt: TGTGCCCCGGGGACAGACTATAATTCACCCCTCCACTTT
CDR3aa: CAPGTDYNSPLHF
abundance: few
j_gene: TRBJ1-6
d_gene: TRBD1
v_gene: TRBV2

CDR3nt: TGTGCCTTAAGAACCGGGATCGGCATTGGAACTGAAGCTTTCTTT
CDR3aa: CALRTGIGIGTEAFF
abundance: once
j_gene: TRBJ1-1
d_gene: NA
v_gene: TRBV30

CDR3nt: TGCGCCAGCACTCAGGCAGGCGGGTCGGCAGAGACCCAGTACTTC
CDR3aa: CASTQAGGSAETQYF
abundance: NA
j_gene: TRBJ2-5
d_gene: NA
v_gene: TRBV5-1

CDR3nt: TGCAGCGTCGCCAACAATAACGAGCAGTACTTC
CDR3aa: CSVANNNEQYF
abundance: NA
j_gene: TRBJ2-7
d_gene: NA
v_gene: TRBV29-1

CDR3nt: TGTGCCAGTAAGGGCTGGGAGGGGGATTCACCCCTCCACTTT
CDR3aa: CASKGWEGDSPLHF
abundance: NA
j_gene: TRBJ1-6
d_gene: NA
v_gene: TRBV19

CDR3nt: TGCGCCAGCAGCGCCAGTACAGGGTCGAGGACTGAAGCTTTCTTT
CDR3aa: CASSASTGSRTEAFF
abundance: NA
j_gene: TRBJ1-1
d_gene: NA
v_gene: TRBV5-1

CDR3nt: TGTGCCAGCAGCCAAGAGGGCGGGAGTGGCTCCTACAATGAGCAGTTCTTC
CDR3aa: CASSQEGGSGSYNEQFF
abundance: NA
j_gene: TRBJ2-1
d_gene: TRBD2
v_gene: TRBV4-2

CDR3nt: TGTGCCAGCAGTTCTGGGACTAACGAAGAGACCCAGTACTTC
CDR3aa: CASSSGTNEETQYF
abundance: few
j_gene: TRBJ2-5
d_gene: TRBD2
v_gene: TRBV28

CDR3nt: TGTGCCAGCAGTTCCGGGGAGCGGGGCTACGAGCAGTACTTC
CDR3aa: CASSSGERGYEQYF
abundance: NA
j_gene: TRBJ2-7
d_gene: TRBD2
v_gene: TRBV6-6

CDR3nt: TGTGCCAGCAGTGAAGGGACCGGGACAGGGCTTTATGGCTACACCTTC
CDR3aa: CASSEGTGTGLYGYTF
abundance: NA
j_gene: TRBJ1-2
d_gene: TRBD1
v_gene: TRBV2

CDR3nt: TGTGCCAGCAATAATCGGGACAGCGCCTACGAGCAGTACTTC
CDR3aa: CASNNRDSAYEQYF
abundance: NA
j_gene: TRBJ2-7
d_gene: TRBD1
v_gene: TRBV5-6

CDR3nt: TGCGCCAGCAGCACTGGACAGGGGGTCAGCGATACGCAGTATTTT
CDR3aa: CASSTGQGVSDTQYF
abundance: few
j_gene: TRBJ2-3
d_gene: TRBD1
v_gene: TRBV10-1

CDR3nt: TGTGCCAGCAGCGTAACTAGCGGGAGGGCCCTCGAGCAGTACTTC
CDR3aa: CASSVTSGRALEQYF
abundance: NA
j_gene: TRBJ2-7
d_gene: TRBD2
v_gene: TRBV7-2

CDR3nt: TGTGCCAGTAGTGAGGGACACAGTAATGAAAAACTGTTTTTT
CDR3aa: CASSEGHSNEKLFF
abundance: NA
j_gene: TRBJ1-4
d_gene: NA
v_gene: TRBV19

CDR3nt: TGTGCCTGGAGTGTACTCACAGGGGCCTATGGCTACACCTTC
CDR3aa: CAWSVLTGAYGYTF
abundance: NA
j_gene: TRBJ1-2
d_gene: TRBD1
v_gene: TRBV30

CDR3nt: TGTGCCAGCAGCATCGGGACAGGGTATAACTCTGGAAACACCATATATTTT
CDR3aa: CASSIGTGYNSGNTIYF
abundance: NA
j_gene: TRBJ1-3
d_gene: TRBD1
v_gene: TRBV7-9

CDR3nt: TGCAGCGTTGGGGGGGGGAGGGAGACCCAGTACTTC
CDR3aa: CSVGGGRETQYF
abundance: NA
j_gene: TRBJ2-5
d_gene: TRBD2
v_gene: TRBV29-1

CDR3nt: TGTGCCAGCAGTTTACAGTCCGTAAACATTCAGTACTTC
CDR3aa: CASSLQSVNIQYF
abundance: NA
j_gene: TRBJ2-4
d_gene: NA
v_gene: TRBV28

CDR3nt: TGTGCCAGCATGCTGGCATCCCTCGGCAATCAGCCCCAGCATTTT
CDR3aa: CASMLASLGNQPQHF
abundance: few
j_gene: TRBJ1-5
d_gene: NA
v_gene: TRBV6-1

CDR3nt: TGTGCCAGCAGTGAAGTCTGGCAGGGGACAGATACGCAGTATTTT
CDR3aa: CASSEVWQGTDTQYF
abundance: NA
j_gene: TRBJ2-3
d_gene: NA
v_gene: TRBV6-1

CDR3nt: TGCAGTGCCCTCGACACCTACGAGCAGTACTTC
CDR3aa: CSALDTYEQYF
abundance: NA
j_gene: TRBJ2-7
d_gene: NA
v_gene: TRBV20-1

CDR3nt: TGTGCCACCGAAGACAGGGATAATTCACCCCTCCACTTT
CDR3aa: CATEDRDNSPLHF
abundance: NA
j_gene: TRBJ1-6
d_gene: TRBD1
v_gene: TRBV15

CDR3nt: TGTGCCAGCAGTCCCCGACTAGCGGGACGTCTTGAGCAGTACTTC
CDR3aa: CASSPRLAGRLEQYF
abundance: NA
j_gene: TRBJ2-7
d_gene: TRBD2
v_gene: TRBV2

CDR3nt: TGTGCCAGCACCCAGGGAAGCGGGGGAGCAGATACGCAGTATTTT
CDR3aa: CASTQGSGGADTQYF
abundance: once
j_gene: TRBJ2-3
d_gene: TRBD2
v_gene: TRBV6-1

CDR3nt: TGTGCCAGCAGCGTAGATTCAGGGGGCAGCTATGGCTACACCTTC
CDR3aa: CASSVDSGGSYGYTF
abundance: NA
j_gene: TRBJ1-2
d_gene: TRBD1
v_gene: TRBV9

CDR3nt: TGTGCCAGCAGTCCAACCCTAATCGTAACTAATGAAAAACTGTTTTTT
CDR3aa: CASSPTLIVTNEKLFF
abundance: NA
j_gene: TRBJ1-4
d_gene: NA
v_gene: TRBV27

CDR3nt: TGTGCCAGCAGTGAGCAGGGGGCTTCCACAGATACGCAGTATTTT
CDR3aa: CASSEQGASTDTQYF
abundance: once
j_gene: TRBJ2-3
d_gene: TRBD1
v_gene: TRBV2

CDR3nt: TGCGCCAGCAGCACATTTACAGGAGTCGAGCAGTACTTC
CDR3aa: CASSTFTGVEQYF
abundance: NA
j_gene: TRBJ2-7
d_gene: NA
v_gene: TRBV4-1

CDR3nt: TGTGCCAGCAGTGTATCCAGGGCCCAAGAGACCCAGTACTTC
CDR3aa: CASSVSRAQETQYF
abundance: NA
j_gene: TRBJ2-5
d_gene: NA
v_gene: TRBV2

CDR3nt: TGCAGCGTTGGGGCACCCGAGCAGTACTTC
CDR3aa: CSVGAPEQYF
abundance: NA
j_gene: TRBJ2-7
d_gene: NA
v_gene: TRBV29-1

CDR3nt: TGTGCCAGCAGCTTAATAGGGCGACAGGGGATGTTTTCCTACGAGCAGTACTTC
CDR3aa: CASSLIGRQGMFSYEQYF
abundance: once
j_gene: TRBJ2-7
d_gene: TRBD1
v_gene: TRBV11-1

CDR3nt: TGTGCCGGGTGGGCAGGACGGGGCTACGAGCAGTACTTC
CDR3aa: CAGWAGRGYEQYF
abundance: NA
j_gene: TRBJ2-7
d_gene: NA
v_gene: TRBV10-3

CDR3nt: TGTGCCAGCAGTTTAGCGGGAGGACGTTACGAGCAGTACTTC
CDR3aa: CASSLAGGRYEQYF
abundance: NA
j_gene: TRBJ2-7
d_gene: TRBD2
v_gene: TRBV28

CDR3nt: TGCGCCAGCAGCCATCGACAGGGAACAGATACGCAGTATTTT
CDR3aa: CASSHRQGTDTQYF
abundance: NA
j_gene: TRBJ2-3
d_gene: TRBD1
v_gene: TRBV5-1

CDR3nt: TGCAGCGTTGCGCCAGGGGACTCCTACGAGCAGTACTTC
CDR3aa: CSVAPGDSYEQYF
abundance: NA
j_gene: TRBJ2-7
d_gene: NA
v_gene: TRBV29-1

CDR3nt: TGTGCCAGCAGCCGAACGAGGACAGACGACATCCTATATGCTTTCTTT
CDR3aa: CASSRTRTDDILYAFF
abundance: NA
j_gene: TRBJ1-1
d_gene: NA
v_gene: TRBV11-3

CDR3nt: TGTGCCAGCAGTTACGGGGACAGGGGCCCCTATGGCTACACCTTC
CDR3aa: CASSYGDRGPYGYTF
abundance: NA
j_gene: TRBJ1-2
d_gene: TRBD1
v_gene: TRBV6-5

CDR3nt: TGTGCCACCTCTTTACAGGGCCTACAGGGAGGCTACACCTTC
CDR3aa: CATSLQGLQGGYTF
abundance: NA
j_gene: TRBJ1-2
d_gene: NA
v_gene: TRBV5-6

CDR3nt: TGTGCCAGCAGCTTAGAGGGGGGACAGGGCTACGAGCAGTACTTC
CDR3aa: CASSLEGGQGYEQYF
abundance: NA
j_gene: TRBJ2-7
d_gene: TRBD1
v_gene: TRBV7-2

CDR3nt: TGTGCCACGCACGATGACAGAGTCGATAGCACAGATACGCAGTATTTT
CDR3aa: CATHDDRVDSTDTQYF
abundance: NA
j_gene: TRBJ2-3
d_gene: NA
v_gene: TRBV28